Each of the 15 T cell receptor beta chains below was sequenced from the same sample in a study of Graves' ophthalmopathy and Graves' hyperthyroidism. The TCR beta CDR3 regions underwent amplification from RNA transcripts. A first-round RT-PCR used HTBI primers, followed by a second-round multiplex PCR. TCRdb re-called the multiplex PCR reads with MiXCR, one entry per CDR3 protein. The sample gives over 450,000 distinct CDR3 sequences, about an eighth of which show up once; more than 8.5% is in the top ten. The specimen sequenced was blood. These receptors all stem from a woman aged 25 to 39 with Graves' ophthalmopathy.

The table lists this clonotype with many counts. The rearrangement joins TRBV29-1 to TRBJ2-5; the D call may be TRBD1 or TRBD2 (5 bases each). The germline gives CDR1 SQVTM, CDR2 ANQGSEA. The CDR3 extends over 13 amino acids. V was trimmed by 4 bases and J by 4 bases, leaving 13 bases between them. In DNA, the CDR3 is TGCAGCGTTGGGGGGATTGGAGGAGAGACCCAGTACTTC. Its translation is CSVGGIGGETQYF.

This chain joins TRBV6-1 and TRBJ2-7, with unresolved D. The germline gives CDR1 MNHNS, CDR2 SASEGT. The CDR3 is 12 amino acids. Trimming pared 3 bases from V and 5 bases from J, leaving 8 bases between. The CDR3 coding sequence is TGTGCCAGCAGTGATTTGGCCCACGAGCAGTACTTC. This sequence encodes CASSDLAHEQYF.

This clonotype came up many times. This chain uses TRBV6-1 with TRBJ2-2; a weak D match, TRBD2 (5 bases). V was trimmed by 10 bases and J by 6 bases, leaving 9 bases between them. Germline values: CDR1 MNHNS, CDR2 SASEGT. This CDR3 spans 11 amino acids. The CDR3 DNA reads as TGTGCCACCCTCGGGGCCGGGGAGCTGTTTTTT. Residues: CATLGAGELFF.

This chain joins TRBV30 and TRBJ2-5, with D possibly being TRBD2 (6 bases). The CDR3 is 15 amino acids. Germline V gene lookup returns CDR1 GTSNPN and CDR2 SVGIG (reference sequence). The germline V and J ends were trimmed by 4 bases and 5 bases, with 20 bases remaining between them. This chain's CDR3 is CAWKPPGGAGETQYF. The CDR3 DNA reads TGTGCCTGGAAACCCCCCGGAGGGGCTGGCGAGACCCAGTACTTC.

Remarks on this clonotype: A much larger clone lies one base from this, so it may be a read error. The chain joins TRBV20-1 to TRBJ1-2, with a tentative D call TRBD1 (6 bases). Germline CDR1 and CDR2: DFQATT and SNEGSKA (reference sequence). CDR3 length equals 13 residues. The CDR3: CRTRETGGGGYTF. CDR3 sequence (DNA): TGCCGTACTAGAGAGACAGGAGGGGGTGGCTACACCTTC.

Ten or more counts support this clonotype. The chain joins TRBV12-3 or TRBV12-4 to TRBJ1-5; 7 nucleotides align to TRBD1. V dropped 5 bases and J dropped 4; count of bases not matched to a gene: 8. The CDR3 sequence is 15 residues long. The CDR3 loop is CASSAPGQPNQPQHF. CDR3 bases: TGTGCCAGCAGTGCCCCGGGACAGCCTAATCAGCCCCAGCATTTT.

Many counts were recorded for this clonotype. DNA for the CDR3: TGTGCCACCAGCAGAGATTCGGGACAGGGTAATTCACCCCTCCACTTT. It specifies CATSRDSGQGNSPLHF. V gene TRBV15 combines with J gene TRBJ1-6; TRBD1 aligns across 9 bases. CDR3 length equals 16 residues. Trimming took 0 bases from V and 6 from J; bases not matched to a gene: 3. The germline V gene has CDR1 LNHNV and CDR2 YYDKDF (reference sequence).

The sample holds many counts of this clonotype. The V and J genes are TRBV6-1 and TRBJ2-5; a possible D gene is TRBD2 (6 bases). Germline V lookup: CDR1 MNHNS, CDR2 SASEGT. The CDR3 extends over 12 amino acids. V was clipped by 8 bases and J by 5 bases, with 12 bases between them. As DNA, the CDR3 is TGTGCCAGCGGAGGGAGGCGGGAGACCCAGTACTTC. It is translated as CASGGRRETQYF.

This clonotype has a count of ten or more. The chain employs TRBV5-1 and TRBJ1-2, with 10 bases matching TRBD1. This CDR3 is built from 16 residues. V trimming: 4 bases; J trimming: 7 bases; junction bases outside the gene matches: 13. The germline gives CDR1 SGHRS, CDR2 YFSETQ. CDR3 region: CASSVKPGQGLLGYTF. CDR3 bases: TGCGCCAGCAGCGTAAAACCGGGACAGGGGCTCCTTGGCTACACCTTC.

In DNA form, the CDR3 reads TGCAGTGCTAGACGACAGGGGAACTATGGCTACACCTTC. Amino acid sequence: CSARRQGNYGYTF. The chain links TRBV20-1 to TRBJ1-2; TRBD1 matches at 8 bases. The trim removed 2 bases at V and 2 bases at J, leaving 1 base unmatched. The CDR3 covers 13 residues. Per the germline V gene, CDR1 is DFQATT and CDR2 is SNEGSKA (reference sequence).

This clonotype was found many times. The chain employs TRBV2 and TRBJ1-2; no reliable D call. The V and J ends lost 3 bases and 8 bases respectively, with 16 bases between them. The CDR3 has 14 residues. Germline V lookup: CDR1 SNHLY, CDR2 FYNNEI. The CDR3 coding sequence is TGTGCCAGCAGTGACACAATACTTCCTAGGGGCTACACCTTC. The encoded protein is CASSDTILPRGYTF.

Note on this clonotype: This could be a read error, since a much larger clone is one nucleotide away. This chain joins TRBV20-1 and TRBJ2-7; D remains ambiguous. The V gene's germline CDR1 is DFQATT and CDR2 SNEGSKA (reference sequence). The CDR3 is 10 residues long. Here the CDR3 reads CSAKGHELYF. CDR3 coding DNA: TGCAGTGCTAAGGGCCACGAGCTGTACTTC.

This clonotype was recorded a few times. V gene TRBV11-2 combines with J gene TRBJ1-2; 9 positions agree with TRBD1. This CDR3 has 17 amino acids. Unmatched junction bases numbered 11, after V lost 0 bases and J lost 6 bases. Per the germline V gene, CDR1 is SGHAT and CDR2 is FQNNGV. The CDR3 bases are TGTGCCAGCAGCTTAGAAGGACAGGGGCCCGTCGGGAATGGCTACACCTTC. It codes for CASSLEGQGPVGNGYTF.

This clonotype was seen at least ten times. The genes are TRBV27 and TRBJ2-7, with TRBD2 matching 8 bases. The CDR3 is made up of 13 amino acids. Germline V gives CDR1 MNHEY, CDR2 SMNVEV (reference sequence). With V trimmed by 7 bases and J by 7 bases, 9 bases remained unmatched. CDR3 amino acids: CASTHPGGREQYF. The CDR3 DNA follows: TGTGCCAGCACCCATCCGGGGGGGCGTGAGCAGTACTTC.

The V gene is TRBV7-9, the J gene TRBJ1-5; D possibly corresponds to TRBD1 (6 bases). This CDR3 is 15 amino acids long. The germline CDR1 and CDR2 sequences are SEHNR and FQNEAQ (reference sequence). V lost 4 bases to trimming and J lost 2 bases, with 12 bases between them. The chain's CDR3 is CASSSAAGGNQPQHF. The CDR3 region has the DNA TGTGCCAGCAGCTCCGCTGCAGGGGGCAATCAGCCCCAGCATTTT.